These 13 T cell receptor beta chains were all obtained from the same sample, sequenced in a study of blood T cell repertoires in COVID-19. TCRdb keeps only in-frame clones here, not all; method: immunoSEQ multiplex PCR. This table holds 140,000 or so clones, roughly 89% found once. The specimen was peripheral blood. The receptors were gathered from a woman in her fifties or sixties with acute or convalescent COVID-19.

The CDR3 DNA sequence: TGCAGCGTTTTTGACAGGGGGCTATATAACTATGGCTACACCTTC. Translation gives CSVFDRGLYNYGYTF. This chain joins TRBV29-1 and TRBJ1-2; 10 nucleotides match TRBD1. The germline V gene has CDR1 SQVTM and CDR2 ANQGSEA. The CDR3 totals 15 residues. J gave up 1 base and V 5 bases, and 7 bases lay outside the gene matches.

J is TRBJ1-1 and V is TRBV7-9; 7 nucleotides agree with TRBD1. V gave up 4 bases and J gave up 1 base; unmatched junction bases: 0. There are 13 residues in the CDR3. Germline loops: CDR1 SEHNR, CDR2 FQNEAQ (reference sequence). The CDR3 spells CASSWTGNTEAFF. In nucleotides, the CDR3 is TGTGCCAGCAGCTGGACAGGGAACACTGAAGCTTTCTTT. The full variable domain, with the rest looked up from reference TRBV7-9 and TRBJ1-1, is DTGVSQNPRHKITKRGQNVTFRCDPISEHNRLYWYRQTLGQGPEFLTYFQNEAQLEKSRLLSDRFSAERPKGSFSTLEIQRTEQGDSAMYLCASSWTGNTEAFFGQGTRLTVV.

This clone is a singleton in its sample. The J gene is TRBJ1-5, the V gene TRBV24-1, with D unresolved. Trimming removed 5 bases from V and 2 bases from J, with 3 bases in between. This CDR3 region has 12 residues. Germline CDR1 is KGHDR and CDR2 is SFDVKD. The CDR3 here is CATSVGNQPQHF. DNA for the CDR3: TGTGCCACCAGTGTAGGCAATCAGCCCCAGCATTTT.

This chain connects TRBV25-1 to TRBJ2-1, with D maybe TRBD2 (6 bases). CDR3 length: 15 residues. V gave up 2 bases and J gave up 6 bases, with 14 bases separating them. Looked up from germline, CDR1 is MGHDK and CDR2 is SYGVNS. DNA of the CDR3: TGTGCCAGCAGTGAAGCGGGATCTTATTTCAATGAGCAGTTCTTC. Protein: CASSEAGSYFNEQFF.

V gene TRBV27 combines with J gene TRBJ2-3, with a tentative D call TRBD1 (6 bases). V was trimmed by 5 bases and J by 0 bases, leaving 12 bases between them. CDR3 length: 15 residues. Looked up from germline, CDR1 is MNHEY and CDR2 is SMNVEV (reference sequence). CDR3 in DNA: TGTGCCAGCAGTATCAGGGGTTCTAGCACAGATACGCAGTATTTT. Translated, it gives CASSIRGSSTDTQYF.

V and J are TRBV6-5 and TRBJ1-6, with D perhaps matching TRBD1 (6 bases). V was clipped by 5 bases and J by 4 bases, with 12 bases between them. The CDR3 totals 15 residues. The germline gives CDR1 MNHEY, CDR2 SVGAGI. The DNA of the CDR3 is TGTGCCAGCAGTCAGCAGGGGAGTTATAATTCACCCCTCCACTTT. It specifies CASSQQGSYNSPLHF.

The V and J genes are TRBV7-3 and TRBJ2-1, with TRBD1 matching 9 bases. Trimming cost V 2 bases and J 5 bases; bases outside gene matches: 10. Germline V gives CDR1 SGHTA, CDR2 FQGTGA. This CDR3 comprises 17 residues. The CDR3 loop is CASSLLAGTGTHNEQFF. In DNA form, the CDR3 reads TGTGCCAGCAGCTTACTCGCCGGGACAGGGACCCACAATGAGCAGTTCTTC.

The genes are TRBV5-4 and TRBJ2-3; a possible D gene is TRBD2 (6 bases). Germline-derived CDR1 and CDR2 are SGHNT and YYREEE (reference sequence). V shed 0 bases and J shed 2 bases, with 7 bases lying between them. The CDR3 loop spans 14 amino acids. The chain's CDR3 is CASSLAGVTDTQYF. CDR3 coding DNA: TGTGCCAGCAGCTTGGCGGGGGTCACAGATACGCAGTATTTT.

V and J are TRBV6-5 and TRBJ1-2, with D unclear. The CDR3 loop spans 14 amino acids. The germline V gene encodes CDR1 MNHEY and CDR2 SVGAGI. V dropped 2 bases and J dropped 0 bases, with 7 bases sitting between them. The CDR3 region is CASSYGETNYGYTF. The CDR3 nucleotides are TGTGCCAGCAGTTACGGGGAGACTAACTATGGCTACACCTTC.

V gene TRBV3-1 (or the pseudogene TRBV3-2) combines with J gene TRBJ2-3; 10 nucleotides align to TRBD2. Germline trimming cut 5 bases from V and 4 bases from J; bases unmatched to any gene: 12. This CDR3 is built from 17 residues. The germline CDR1 and CDR2 sequences are LGHDT and YNNKEL (reference sequence). The CDR3 coding sequence is TGTGCCAGCAGCTCAATTGGGGCGGGACTAGCGCCAGATACGCAGTATTTT. As protein: CASSSIGAGLAPDTQYF.

This chain joins TRBV30 and TRBJ2-3, with D possibly TRBD2 on 6 matching bases. CDR3 size: 13 residues. The V gene lost 2 bases and the J gene lost 3 bases, with 9 bases spanning the gap. From germline, CDR1 is GTSNPN and CDR2 SVGIG (reference sequence). The CDR3 sequence: CAWSWGTTDTQYF. CDR3 in DNA: TGTGCCTGGAGTTGGGGGACTACAGATACGCAGTATTTT.

The J gene is TRBJ1-6, the V gene TRBV6-2 or TRBV6-3; D is unclear. V gave up 2 bases and J gave up 14 bases, with 13 bases separating them. The CDR3 consists of 13 residues. Germline values: CDR1 MNHEY, CDR2 SVGEGT. Here the CDR3 reads CASSYSIVQALHF. Written as DNA, the CDR3 is TGTGCCAGCAGTTACAGTATCGTTCAGGCCCTCCACTTT.

The V call is TRBV25-1, the J call TRBJ2-1, with D possibly being TRBD2 (6 bases). V lost 2 bases and J 1 base, leaving 9 bases between the germline ends. This CDR3 is 15 amino acids long. Germline loops: CDR1 MGHDK, CDR2 SYGVNS. CDR3: CASSEHGGSYNEQFF. In nucleotides, the CDR3 is TGTGCCAGCAGTGAACACGGGGGATCCTACAATGAGCAGTTCTTC.